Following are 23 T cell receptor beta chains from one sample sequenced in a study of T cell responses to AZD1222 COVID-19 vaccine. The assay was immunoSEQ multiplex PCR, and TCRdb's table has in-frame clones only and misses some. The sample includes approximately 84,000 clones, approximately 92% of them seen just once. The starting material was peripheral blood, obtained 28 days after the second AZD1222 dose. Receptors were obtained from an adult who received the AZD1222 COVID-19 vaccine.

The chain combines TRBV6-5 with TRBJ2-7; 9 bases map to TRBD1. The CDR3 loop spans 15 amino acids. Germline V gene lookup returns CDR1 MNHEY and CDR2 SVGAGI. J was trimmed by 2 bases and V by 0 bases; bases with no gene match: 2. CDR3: CASSYSGTGTYEQYF. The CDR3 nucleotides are TGTGCCAGCAGTTACTCGGGGACAGGGACCTACGAGCAGTACTTC.

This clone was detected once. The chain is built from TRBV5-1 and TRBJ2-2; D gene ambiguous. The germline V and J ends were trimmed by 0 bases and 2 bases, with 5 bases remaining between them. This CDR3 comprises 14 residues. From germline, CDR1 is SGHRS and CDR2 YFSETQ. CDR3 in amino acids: CASSLAGNTGELFF. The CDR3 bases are TGCGCCAGCAGCTTGGCTGGAAACACCGGGGAGCTGTTTTTT.

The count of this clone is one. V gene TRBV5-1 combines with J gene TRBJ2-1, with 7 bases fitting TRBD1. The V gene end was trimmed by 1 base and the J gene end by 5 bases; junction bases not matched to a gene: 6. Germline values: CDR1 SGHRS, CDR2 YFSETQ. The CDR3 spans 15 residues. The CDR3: CASSLQGVVDNEQFF. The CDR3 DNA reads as TGCGCCAGCAGCTTGCAGGGGGTGGTCGACAATGAGCAGTTCTTC.

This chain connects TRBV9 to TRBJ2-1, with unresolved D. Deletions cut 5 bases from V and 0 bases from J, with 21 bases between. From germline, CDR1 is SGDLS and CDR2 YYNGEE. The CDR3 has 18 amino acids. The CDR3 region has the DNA TGTGCCAGCAGACGAACCCTAGTGTATGAAAGCTCCTACAATGAGCAGTTCTTC. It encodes CASRRTLVYESSYNEQFF.

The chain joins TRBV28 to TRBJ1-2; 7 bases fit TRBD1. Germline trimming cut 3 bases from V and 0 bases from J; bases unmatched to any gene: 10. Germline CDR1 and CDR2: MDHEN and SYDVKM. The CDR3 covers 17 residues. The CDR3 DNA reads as TGTGCCAGCAGTTTCATCTCTGCGCAGGGGGCTAACTATGGCTACACCTTC. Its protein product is CASSFISAQGANYGYTF.

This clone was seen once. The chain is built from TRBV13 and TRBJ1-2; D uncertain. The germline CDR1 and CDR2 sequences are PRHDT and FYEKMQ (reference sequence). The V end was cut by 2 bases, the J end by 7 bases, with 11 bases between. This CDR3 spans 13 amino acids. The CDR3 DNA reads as TGTGCCAGCAGCTTATGGAGGGATCTTGGCTACACCTTC. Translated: CASSLWRDLGYTF.

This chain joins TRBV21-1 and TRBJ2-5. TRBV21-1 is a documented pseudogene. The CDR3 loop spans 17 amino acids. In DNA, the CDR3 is TGTGCCAGCAGCACCTCGACAAGAAGCAACTGGGGAGAGACCCAGTACTTC. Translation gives CASSTSTRSNWGETQYF.

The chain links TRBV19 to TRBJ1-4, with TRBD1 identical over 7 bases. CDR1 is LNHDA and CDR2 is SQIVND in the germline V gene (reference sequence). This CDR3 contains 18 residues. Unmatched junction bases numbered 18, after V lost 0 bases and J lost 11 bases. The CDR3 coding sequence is TGTGCCAGTAGTATAGACCCGTGGACAGGCCATTTTGTGGCGAAACTGTTTTTT. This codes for CASSIDPWTGHFVAKLFF. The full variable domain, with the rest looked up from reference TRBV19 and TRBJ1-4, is DGGITQSPKYLFRKEGQNVTLSCEQNLNHDAMYWYRQDPGQGLRLIYYSQIVNDFQKGDIAEGYSVSREKKESFPLTVTSAQKNPTAFYLCASSIDPWTGHFVAKLFFGSGTQLSVL.

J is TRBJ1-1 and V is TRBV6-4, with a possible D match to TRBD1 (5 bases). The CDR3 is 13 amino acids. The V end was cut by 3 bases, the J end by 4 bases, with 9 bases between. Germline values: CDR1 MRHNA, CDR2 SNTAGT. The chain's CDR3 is CASSEGRATEAFF. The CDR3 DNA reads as TGTGCCAGCAGTGAGGGCAGGGCCACTGAAGCTTTCTTT.

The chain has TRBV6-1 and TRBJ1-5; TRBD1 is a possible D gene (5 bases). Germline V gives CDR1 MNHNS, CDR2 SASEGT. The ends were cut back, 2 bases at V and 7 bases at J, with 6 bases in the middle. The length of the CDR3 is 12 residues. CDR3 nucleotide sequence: TGTGCCAGCAGTGAACGGGGCCAGCCCCAGCATTTT. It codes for CASSERGQPQHF.

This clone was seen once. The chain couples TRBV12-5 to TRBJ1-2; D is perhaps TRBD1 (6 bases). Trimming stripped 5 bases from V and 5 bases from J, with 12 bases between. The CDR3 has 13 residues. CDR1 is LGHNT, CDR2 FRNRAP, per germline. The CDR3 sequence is CASGRQEEYGYTF. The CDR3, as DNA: TGTGCTAGTGGTCGACAGGAAGAGTATGGCTACACCTTC.

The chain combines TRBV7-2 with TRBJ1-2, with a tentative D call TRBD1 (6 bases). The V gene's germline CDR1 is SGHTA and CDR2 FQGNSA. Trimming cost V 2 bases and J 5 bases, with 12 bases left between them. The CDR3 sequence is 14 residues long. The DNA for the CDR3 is TGTGCCAGCAGCTTAACAGGGCATGGGTATGGCTACACCTTC. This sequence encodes CASSLTGHGYGYTF.

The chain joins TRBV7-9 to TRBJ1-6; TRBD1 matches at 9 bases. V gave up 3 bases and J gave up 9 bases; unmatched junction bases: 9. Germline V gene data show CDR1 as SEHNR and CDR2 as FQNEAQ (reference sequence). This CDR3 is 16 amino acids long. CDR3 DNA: TGTGCCAGCAGCTTTCCCGGACAGGGGAAGAGTTCACCCCTCCACTTT. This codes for CASSFPGQGKSSPLHF.

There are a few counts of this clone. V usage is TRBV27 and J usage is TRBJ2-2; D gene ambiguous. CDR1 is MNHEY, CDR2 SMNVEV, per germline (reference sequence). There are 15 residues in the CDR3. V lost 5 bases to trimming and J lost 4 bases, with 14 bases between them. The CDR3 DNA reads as TGTGCCAGCAGTCCCCTCTCAGAGATCACCGGGGAGCTGTTTTTT. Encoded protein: CASSPLSEITGELFF.

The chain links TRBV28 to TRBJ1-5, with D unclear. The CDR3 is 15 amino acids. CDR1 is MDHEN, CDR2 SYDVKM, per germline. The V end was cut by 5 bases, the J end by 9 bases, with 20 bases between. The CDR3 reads CASSLTRHAKWPQHF. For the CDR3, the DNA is TGTGCCAGCAGTCTGACACGACATGCCAAGTGGCCCCAGCATTTT.

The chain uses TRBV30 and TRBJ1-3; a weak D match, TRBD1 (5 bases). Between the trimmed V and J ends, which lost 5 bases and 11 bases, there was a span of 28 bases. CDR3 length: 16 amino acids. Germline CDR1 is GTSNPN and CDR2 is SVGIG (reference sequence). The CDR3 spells CAWGSSGKGLFNPIYF. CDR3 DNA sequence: TGTGCCTGGGGCTCCTCAGGGAAGGGCCTTTTTAACCCCATATATTTT. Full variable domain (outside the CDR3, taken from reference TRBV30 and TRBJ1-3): SQTIHQWPATLVQPVGSPLSLECTVEGTSNPNLYWYRQAAGRGLQLLFYSVGIGQISSEVPQNLSASRPQDRQFILSSKKLLLSDSGFYLCAWGSSGKGLFNPIYFGEGSWLTVV.

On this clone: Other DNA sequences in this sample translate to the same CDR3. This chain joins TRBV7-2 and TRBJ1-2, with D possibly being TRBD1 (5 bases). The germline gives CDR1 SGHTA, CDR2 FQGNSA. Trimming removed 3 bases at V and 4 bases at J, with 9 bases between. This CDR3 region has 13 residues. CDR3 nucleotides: TGTGCCAGCAGCTTGGGGGGTAGCTATGGCTACACCTTC. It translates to CASSLGGSYGYTF.

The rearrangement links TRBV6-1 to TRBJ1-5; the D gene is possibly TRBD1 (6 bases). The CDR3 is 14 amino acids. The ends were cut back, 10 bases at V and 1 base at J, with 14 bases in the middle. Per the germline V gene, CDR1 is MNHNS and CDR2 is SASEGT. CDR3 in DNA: TGTGCCACGAGGGGGGGCGCGAGCAATCAGCCCCAGCATTTT. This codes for CATRGGASNQPQHF.

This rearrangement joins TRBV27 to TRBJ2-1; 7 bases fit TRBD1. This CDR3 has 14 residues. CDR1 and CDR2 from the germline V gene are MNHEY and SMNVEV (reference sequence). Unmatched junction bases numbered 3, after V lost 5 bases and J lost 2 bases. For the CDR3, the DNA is TGTGCCAGCAGTCACAGGGGTCCCTACAATGAGCAGTTCTTC. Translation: CASSHRGPYNEQFF.

The CDR3 sequence: CASSIRDTNQPQHF. The CDR3 region has the DNA TGTGCCAGTAGTATCCGGGACACCAATCAGCCCCAGCATTTT. The chain couples TRBV19 to TRBJ1-5; D might be TRBD1 (6 bases). CDR1 is LNHDA, CDR2 SQIVND, per germline (reference sequence). The V end was cut by 3 bases, the J end by 3 bases, with 9 bases between. This CDR3 has 14 residues.

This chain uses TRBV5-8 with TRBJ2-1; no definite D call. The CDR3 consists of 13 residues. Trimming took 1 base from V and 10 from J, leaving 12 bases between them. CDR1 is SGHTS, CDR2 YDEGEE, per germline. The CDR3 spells CASSLWASEEQFF. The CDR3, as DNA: TGTGCCAGCAGCTTGTGGGCTAGTGAGGAGCAGTTCTTC. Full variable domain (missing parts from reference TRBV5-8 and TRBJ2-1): EAGVTQSPTHLIKTRGQQATLRCSPISGHTSVYWYQQALGLGLQFLLWYDEGEERNRGNFPPRFSGRQFPNYSSELNVNALELEDSALYLCASSLWASEEQFFGPGTRLTVL.

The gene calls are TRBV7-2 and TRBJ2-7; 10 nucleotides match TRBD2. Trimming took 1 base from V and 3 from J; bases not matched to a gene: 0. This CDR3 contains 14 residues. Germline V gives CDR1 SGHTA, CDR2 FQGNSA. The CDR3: CASSLVAGGYEQYF. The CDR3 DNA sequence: TGTGCCAGCAGCTTAGTAGCGGGGGGCTACGAGCAGTACTTC.

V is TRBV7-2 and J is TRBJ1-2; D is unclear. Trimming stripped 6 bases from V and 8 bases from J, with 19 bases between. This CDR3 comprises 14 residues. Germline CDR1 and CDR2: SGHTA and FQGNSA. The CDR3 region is CASSPRGLSFGYTF. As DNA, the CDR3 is TGTGCCAGCAGTCCGCGCGGACTATCCTTCGGCTACACCTTC. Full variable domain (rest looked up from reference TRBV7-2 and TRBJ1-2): GAGVSQSPSNKVTEKGKDVELRCDPISGHTALYWYRQSLGQGLEFLIYFQGNSAPDKSGLPSDRFSAERTGGSVSTLTIQRTQQEDSAVYLCASSPRGLSFGYTFGSGTRLTVV.